The sequence of this TCR beta chain was determined in a study of blood T cells in healthy people across ages. The trim removed 4 bases at V and 6 bases at J, leaving 9 bases unmatched. Germline V CDR1 and CDR2: SGHRS, YFSETQ. The CDR3 loop spans 17 amino acids. Study-wide results and limits: Considered underestimates were the diversity estimates obtained from one million T cells.

Comment on this clonotype: Its specificity is not known.

A sample-barcoded 5' primer and a J-beta primer mix were used in a second PCR of roughly 7 to 12 cycles. TCRdb fed the 5' RACE reads into MiXCR, producing one record per CDR3 protein. This table holds about 830,000 distinct CDR3 sequences, under 80% found once. The V and J genes are TRBV5-1 and TRBJ2-3, with 15 positions matching TRBD2. The clonotype originates from a man aged 25 to 45 in good health. The source material was blood. The CDR3 DNA is TGCGCCAGCAGCAGCGGACTAGCGGGGGGGGGTATGGATACGCAGTATTTT. This translates into CASSSGLAGGGMDTQYF.